Listed below are T cell receptor beta chains from one sample, sequenced in a study of blood T cell repertoires in COVID-19. Profiling relied on immunoSEQ multiplex PCR, and the TCRdb table lists in-frame clones only, not all of them. This table has 200,000 to 250,000 clones, about nine tenths appearing once. Sequenced material: peripheral blood. The receptors originated from a man younger than 40 with COVID-19, enrolled during active disease. CDR3s include the opening cysteine and the closing phenylalanine or tryptophan. D genes are given only for firm matches. The listing skips clone size in some rows; elsewhere it reads once, few, many or a size class.

NA,NA,TRBV28,TRBJ1-5,CASSLAGVKDQPQHF,TGTGCCAGCAGTTTGGCCGGGGTAAAAGATCAGCCCCAGCATTTT
NA,NA,TRBV9,TRBJ1-5,CASSVGGRNQPQHF,TGTGCCAGCAGCGTAGGTGGGCGCAATCAACCCCAGCATTTT
TRBD1,once,TRBV4-2,TRBJ2-1,CASSRTGPNEQFF,TGTGCCAGCAGCCGGACAGGGCCCAATGAGCAGTTCTTC
NA,NA,TRBV16,TRBJ1-2,CASSQYSRGKVYGYTF,TGTGCCAGCAGCCAATACAGCAGGGGAAAAGTCTATGGCTACACCTTC
TRBD2,NA,TRBV5-1,TRBJ2-4,CASSLDGGENIQYF,TGCGCCAGCAGCTTGGATGGGGGGGAAAACATTCAGTACTTC
NA,NA,TRBV7-2,TRBJ2-3,CASSLLGDTQYF,TGTGCCAGCAGCTTACTCGGGGATACGCAGTATTTT
NA,NA,TRBV5-4,TRBJ1-6,CASSLDRGYSPLHF,TGTGCCAGCAGCTTAGATAGGGGGTATTCACCCCTCCACTTT
NA,NA,TRBV6-5,TRBJ2-3,CASSRDTLDTQYF,TGTGCCAGCAGTCGGGACACCCTAGATACGCAGTATTTT
TRBD1,NA,TRBV28,TRBJ2-7,CASIPPGQTFYEQYF,TGTGCCAGCATCCCCCCGGGACAGACCTTTTACGAGCAGTACTTC
TRBD1,NA,TRBV11-2,TRBJ2-7,CASSSAPPGQGQGEQYF,TGTGCCAGCAGCTCCGCGCCCCCGGGACAGGGACAAGGCGAGCAGTACTTC
TRBD1,few,TRBV3-1/TRBV3-2,TRBJ1-5,CASSHKGTGNQPQHF,TGTGCCAGCAGCCATAAGGGGACAGGGAATCAGCCCCAGCATTTT
TRBD1,once,TRBV25-1,TRBJ2-7,CASSEFGQGYEQYF,TGTGCCAGCAGTGAATTCGGACAGGGCTACGAGCAGTACTTC
TRBD1,NA,TRBV5-6,TRBJ1-2,CASRRKTGLLYGYTF,TGTGCCAGCAGAAGAAAGACAGGGCTCCTCTATGGCTACACCTTC
NA,NA,TRBV6-4,TRBJ2-1,CASSDGASEYNEQFF,TGTGCCAGCAGTGACGGAGCTAGCGAGTACAATGAGCAGTTCTTC
NA,NA,TRBV6-1,TRBJ1-5,CASSEAPGVQPQHF,TGTGCCAGCAGTGAAGCACCAGGGGTTCAGCCCCAGCATTTT
NA,NA,TRBV18,TRBJ1-2,CASSPVRGGFDYGYTF,TGTGCCAGCTCACCAGTGAGAGGGGGTTTTGACTATGGCTACACCTTC
NA,NA,TRBV4-1,TRBJ2-2,CASSLNWQDITGELFF,TGCGCCAGCAGCCTCAATTGGCAGGATATCACCGGGGAGCTGTTTTTT
NA,NA,TRBV7-2,TRBJ2-7,CASSLTRVYEQYF,TGTGCCAGCAGCTTAACCAGGGTCTACGAGCAGTACTTC
NA,NA,TRBV19,TRBJ2-2,CASRGGAGELFF,TGTGCCAGTAGAGGGGGGGCCGGGGAGCTGTTTTTT